This TCR beta chain comes out of a study of spatial heterogeneity in lung cancer. The wider study: Approximately 70 TRACERx patients with early, untreated non-small cell lung cancer donated samples.

TCRdb processed the 5' RACE reads anew with MiXCR; each CDR3 protein has one entry. The sample records some 36,000 distinct CDR3 sequences, under 9% being singletons. This clonotype was seen many times. Time point specified: blood at routine non-recurrence follow-up after resection. Unsorted tumor, nontumor lung tissue or cryopreserved PBMC supplied the whole RNA. This TCR was recovered from a male donor with early-stage non-small cell lung cancer. The material sequenced was PBMCs, taken at follow-up.

The CDR3 protein is CASSSLTSLVAGELFF. CDR3 bases: TGCGCCAGCAGCTCGCTTACTAGCTTGGTCGCCGGGGAGCTGTTTTTT. The chain combines TRBV5-1 with TRBJ2-2; possible D gene TRBD2, 6 bases. The germline V and J ends were trimmed by 3 bases and 6 bases, with 18 bases remaining between them. This CDR3 contains 16 residues. CDR1 is SGHRS, CDR2 YFSETQ, per germline.